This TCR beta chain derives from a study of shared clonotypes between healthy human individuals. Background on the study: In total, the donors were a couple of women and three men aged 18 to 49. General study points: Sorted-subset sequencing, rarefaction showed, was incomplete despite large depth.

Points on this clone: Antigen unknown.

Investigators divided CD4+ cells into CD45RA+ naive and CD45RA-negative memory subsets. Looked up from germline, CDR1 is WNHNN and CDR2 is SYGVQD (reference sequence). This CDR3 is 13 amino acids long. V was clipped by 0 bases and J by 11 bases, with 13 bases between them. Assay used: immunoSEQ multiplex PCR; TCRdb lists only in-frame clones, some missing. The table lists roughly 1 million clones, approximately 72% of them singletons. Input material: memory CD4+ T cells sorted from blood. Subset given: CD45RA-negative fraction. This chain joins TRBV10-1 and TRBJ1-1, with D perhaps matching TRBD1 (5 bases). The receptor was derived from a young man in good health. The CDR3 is CASSESYAGLAFF. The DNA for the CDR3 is TGCGCCAGCAGTGAGTCGTATGCAGGGTTGGCTTTCTTT.